One and the same sample provided the 17 T cell receptor beta chains below, sequenced in a study of T cells in Graves' hyperthyroidism and ophthalmopathy. There were TCR beta CDR3 regions amplified from RNA transcripts. The HTBI set primed first-round TCR CDR3 RT-PCR. TCRdb redid the calling of the multiplex PCR reads with MiXCR, one entry per CDR3 protein. Of around 400,000 distinct CDR3 sequences listed, approximately 25% were seen once; the top ten hold more than 60%. Sample: blood. These TCRs come from a man aged 45-65 years with Graves' hyperthyroidism.

This clonotype was recorded a few times. The genes are TRBV11-3 and TRBJ2-7; 8 bases are shared with TRBD1. The CDR3 is 14 residues long. From germline, CDR1 is SGHNT and CDR2 YENEEA. Germline trimming cut 5 bases from V and 7 bases from J; bases unmatched to any gene: 10. CDR3 sequence reads: CASSPGDRRLEQYF. DNA for the CDR3: TGTGCCAGCAGCCCCGGGGACAGGCGCCTTGAGCAGTACTTC.

The V and J genes are TRBV2 and TRBJ2-7; perhaps TRBD1 as D (5 bases). Trimming took off 8 bases at V and 3 bases at J, with 14 bases between the two ends. The CDR3 consists of 13 residues. The germline gives CDR1 SNHLY, CDR2 FYNNEI. CDR3 protein: CASRHPGLYEQYF. In DNA, the CDR3 is TGTGCCAGCCGGCACCCAGGGCTCTACGAGCAGTACTTC.

This clonotype was observed a few times. The V and J genes are TRBV12-3 or TRBV12-4 and TRBJ2-3; 9 bases are a match to TRBD2. Trimming took 0 bases from V and 8 from J; bases not matched to a gene: 12. This CDR3 is built from 17 residues. The CDR3 DNA is TGTGCCAGCAGTTTAGCCCTGGGCTTAGCGGGAGAGGGTACGCAGTATTTT. Protein sequence: CASSLALGLAGEGTQYF.

This clonotype was seen a handful of times. The chain has TRBV7-9 and TRBJ2-1, with D unclear. With 2 bases removed from V and 5 bases from J, the gap between germline ends came to 10 bases. Per germline, CDR1 SEHNR and CDR2 FQNEAQ (reference sequence). This CDR3 is built from 14 residues. The CDR3 reads CASSLSDRDNEQFF. The CDR3 bases are TGTGCCAGCAGCTTAAGCGATAGGGACAATGAGCAGTTCTTC.

The chain couples TRBV24-1 to TRBJ1-5, with D hard to call. Germline assignment: CDR1 KGHDR and CDR2 SFDVKD. V was shortened by 0 bases and J by 7 bases, with 6 bases between the two germline ends. This CDR3 contains 13 residues. The CDR3 DNA sequence: TGTGCCACCAGTGATTTGAGCGGCCAGCCCCAGCATTTT. Residues: CATSDLSGQPQHF.

This clonotype was found a few times. The V and J genes are TRBV6-1 and TRBJ1-2; D not resolved. The CDR3 consists of 18 residues. Germline assignment: CDR1 MNHNS and CDR2 SASEGT. The V and J ends lost 6 bases and 8 bases respectively, with 31 bases between them. CDR3 DNA: TGTGCCAGCAGCAGGCGGATATTAATTTCTAAAGACTCACTAGGCTACACCTTC. Residues: CASSRRILISKDSLGYTF.

The rearrangement uses TRBV20-1 and TRBJ2-5; 7 positions agree with TRBD2. The trim removed 3 bases at V and 3 bases at J, leaving 4 bases unmatched. The CDR3 has 13 amino acids. The germline CDR1 and CDR2 sequences are DFQATT and SNEGSKA (reference sequence). CDR3 region: CSASRDYEETQYF. CDR3 coding DNA: TGCAGTGCTAGCCGGGACTACGAAGAGACCCAGTACTTC.

This clonotype has a handful of counts. The chain uses TRBV5-1 and TRBJ2-7; 7 bases match TRBD2. The germline V gene has CDR1 SGHRS and CDR2 YFSETQ. V gave up 5 bases and J gave up 5 bases; unmatched junction bases: 13. CDR3 length: 15 residues. The DNA for the CDR3 is TGCGCCAGCAGGGCCGGCGGGAGTGGTAACCACGAGCAGTACTTC. Its translation: CASRAGGSGNHEQYF.

This clonotype appeared a few times. An end of the junction differs from the germline gene, which may be a read error. The chain employs TRBV6-2 or TRBV6-3 and TRBJ2-1, with 9 bases identical to TRBD2. The CDR3 sequence is 14 residues long. Germline CDR1 and CDR2: MNHEY and SVGEGT. The CDR3 DNA sequence: TGTGCCGGCACCCCTAGCGGGAACTACAATGAGCAGTTCTTT. It specifies CAGTPSGNYNEQFF.

About this clonotype itself: A read error may produce the germline difference seen at one junction end. The rearrangement uses TRBV24-1 and TRBJ2-1; D unresolved. Germline loops: CDR1 KGHDR, CDR2 SFDVKD. The CDR3 contains 14 residues. CDR3 DNA sequence: TGTGCCACCAGTGTGCCCAGTTCCTTCAATGAGCAGTTCTTC. Amino acid sequence: CATSVPSSFNEQFF.

This clonotype was counted between two and nine times. Because the CDR3's place on the DNA is in doubt, the DNA is left out and the CDR3 is given as listed by TCRdb. V and J are TRBV27 and TRBJ2-7; no check of the table's D call, TRBD2, against the DNA was made. Germline CDR1 reads MNHEY; CDR2 reads SMNVEV (reference sequence). The CDR3 is 15 amino acids in total, end residues counted. The CDR3 here is CASSTVAGGSYEQCF.

The V call is TRBV24-1, the J call TRBJ1-5; D call uncertain. The V gene lost 5 bases and the J gene lost 0 bases, with 10 bases spanning the gap. The CDR3 covers 15 residues. From germline, CDR1 is KGHDR and CDR2 SFDVKD. The CDR3 region is CATSASKGSNQPQHF. The CDR3 nucleotides are TGTGCCACCAGTGCTTCCAAGGGTAGCAATCAGCCCCAGCATTTT.

The chain couples TRBV27 to TRBJ2-7; TRBD1 matches 7 bases. The V gene's germline CDR1 is MNHEY and CDR2 SMNVEV (reference sequence). Germline trimming cut 2 bases from V and 3 bases from J; bases unmatched to any gene: 4. The CDR3 length is 14 residues. CDR3 sequence reads: CASSLATGDYEQYF. CDR3 nucleotide sequence: TGTGCCAGCAGTTTAGCTACAGGGGACTACGAGCAGTACTTC.

This clonotype was picked up a small number of times. The rearrangement uses TRBV20-1 and TRBJ2-7; D gene ambiguous. Germline V lookup: CDR1 DFQATT, CDR2 SNEGSKA (reference sequence). The CDR3 is made up of 13 amino acids. V was cut by 2 bases and J by 0 bases, with 8 bases left in between. The DNA of the CDR3 is TGCAGTGCTAGATCTGATAGCTCCTACGAGCAGTACTTC. The encoded protein is CSARSDSSYEQYF.

The chain couples TRBV5-1 to TRBJ2-1; 10 positions agree with TRBD2. The CDR3 is 12 residues long. The junction had 4 bases not matched to a gene; V was cut back by 7 bases and J by 9 bases. Germline V gene lookup returns CDR1 SGHRS and CDR2 YFSETQ. This CDR3 is CASGTSGTEQFF. CDR3 coding DNA: TGCGCCAGCGGAACTAGCGGGACTGAGCAGTTCTTC.

This chain connects TRBV15 to TRBJ2-3; TRBD1 aligns across 8 bases. This CDR3 is built from 16 residues. Germline trimming cut 5 bases from V and 2 bases from J; bases unmatched to any gene: 9. From germline, CDR1 is LNHNV and CDR2 YYDKDF (reference sequence). For the CDR3, the DNA is TGTGCCACCAGCGGATGGACAGGGATCCCCACAGATACGCAGTATTTT. Translating gives CATSGWTGIPTDTQYF.

The rearrangement links TRBV12-3 or TRBV12-4 to TRBJ1-1, with D unclear. The CDR3 loop spans 14 amino acids. Trimming took 3 bases from V and 1 from J, leaving 9 bases between them. Written as DNA, the CDR3 is TGTGCCAGCAGTTTTGTCTCAGCGAACACTGAAGCTTTCTTT. It specifies CASSFVSANTEAFF.